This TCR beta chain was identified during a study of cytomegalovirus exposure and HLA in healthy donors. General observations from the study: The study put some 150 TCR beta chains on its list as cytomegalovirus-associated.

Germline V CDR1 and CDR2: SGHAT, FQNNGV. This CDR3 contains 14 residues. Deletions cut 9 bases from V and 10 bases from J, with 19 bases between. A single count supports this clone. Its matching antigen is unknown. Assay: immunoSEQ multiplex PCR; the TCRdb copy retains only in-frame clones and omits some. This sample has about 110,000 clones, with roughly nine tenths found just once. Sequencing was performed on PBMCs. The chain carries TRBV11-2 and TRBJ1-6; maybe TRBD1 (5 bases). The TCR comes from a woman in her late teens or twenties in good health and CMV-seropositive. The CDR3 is CASQWVGAGSPLHF. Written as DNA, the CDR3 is TGTGCCAGTCAGTGGGTTGGGGCCGGATCACCCCTCCACTTT.